The T cell receptor beta chain under discussion was sequenced for a study of blood T cells in healthy people across ages. General observations from the study: Strong correlation existed between TCR beta diversity and naive T cell percentage.

It was with a sample-barcoded 5' primer and a J-beta primer mix that a second PCR of roughly 7 to 12 cycles was run. MiXCR was run by TCRdb on the 5' RACE reads, yielding one entry per CDR3 protein. The data contain about a million distinct CDR3 sequences, less than 45% of them seen just once; the ten biggest clones take up 10% to 15%. This clonotype has just one count. Its antigen is not identified. Isolation recovered at least 6.5 million PBMCs from every sample. The length of the CDR3 is 13 residues. Germline V gives CDR1 ENHRY, CDR2 SYGVKD. The J segment lost 5 bases and the V segment lost 4 bases, leaving 3 bases of the junction unmatched.

The clonotype originates from a man younger than 35 in good health. Sequencing was done on a sample of blood. V gene TRBV10-3 combines with J gene TRBJ2-7; TRBD1 matches 9 bases. The CDR3 region is CAISGTGVDEQYF. CDR3 nucleotide sequence: TGTGCCATCAGTGGGACAGGGGTCGACGAGCAGTACTTC.